Detailed here is one TCR beta chain. Its antigen remains unidentified. No base quality information exists; no much larger clone differs at one position. What this sample's time point label stands for: around 25 months on ibrutinib. For TCR beta library preparation, around 2 micrograms of genomic DNA were isolated from cryopreserved PBMCs. Longitudinal blood samples from CLL patients on ibrutinib monotherapy were analyzed using high-throughput TCR beta sequencing. The patients took part in an open-label, single-center phase 2 trial of ibrutinib monotherapy. This specimen comes from a study of cytotoxic CD8 clonotypes in ibrutinib-treated CLL (dated by TCRdb to the early 2020s). Regarding the study in general: The cohort included more than 14 treatment-naive and eleven to twelve relapsed/refractory patients; roughly 17 were IGHV unmutated. Cryopreserved peripheral blood mononuclear cells were collected before treatment, at response, and at either disease progression or sustained remission. Longitudinal samples were available for about 30% of the roughly 86 trial participants. An average of approximately 260,000 productive templates and 80,000 to 95,000 productive rearrangements was obtained per sample. All remission and progressive disease samples were collected while patients were still receiving ibrutinib. Responses were partial in approximately 24 patients and complete in 2; after median about 70 months follow-up, some 15 stayed in remission and about twelve progressed. Response samples were taken after a median of roughly eleven months on treatment, ranging from roughly 6 to 36 months. What the study reported, not specific to this receptor: Sampling times were not matched between sustained-remission and progressing patients, and lymph node repertoires were not studied. Public clonotypes were rare and either shrank or stayed stable during treatment, and the rise in clonality at ibrutinib response reflected expansion of private clonotypes. Clonality increased at ibrutinib response, stayed stable in sustained remission, and fell back toward baseline at progression. Baseline clonality was found to be higher than that of age-matched healthy donors and was strongly correlated with circulating CD8+ T-cell counts.

Looking up the germline V gene yields CDR1 SGHDT and CDR2 YYEEEE. V is reduced by 3 bases and J by 5 bases, leaving a spacing of 12 bases between them. From the cysteine through the phenylalanine, the CDR3 covers 14 amino acids. The entry retains the CDR3 DNA only, 42 bases that are in frame from base 1. Each clonotype received, on average, about 9.7x coverage in deep resolution sequencing performed on a MiSeq, where the target depth lay between 1 in 1 million and 1 in 200,000 T cells. TCR beta libraries were generated with the immunoSEQ hsTCRB Kit. Per the original workflow: The data were analyzed with ImmunoSEQ Analyzer and ImmunoSEQ Data Assistant, and V, D and J gene assignments followed IMGT definitions. Clonality, which ranges from 0 to 1, was calculated by subtracting the normalized Shannon entropy of productive rearrangement frequencies from one. Public clonotype analysis was restricted to overrepresented clonotypes comprising at least 0.05% of each patient's repertoire. Repertoires from 10 to 15 age-matched healthy donors in immuneACCESS were used as clonality controls. The immuneACCESS repertoire file appears here via TCRdb, limited to in-frame rearrangements. These files lack a portion of the clones; in checked studies, under half of the deficit traces to unresolved V genes, and the cause of the others is not known. V, J and clone size were drawn from that table, and D and trimming were deduced from the DNA. The table for this sample lists fewer than 150,000 clones; 84% of them were counted only once. The ten largest clones capture 2.5% to 3.5% of the sample.

The sequencing used PBMCs, collected after 24 months of ibrutinib treatment. The V and J segments used are TRBV5-6 and TRBJ1-5; the D gene is not confidently resolved. This TCR came from a human donor with chronic lymphocytic leukemia. The CDR3 protein is CASSSGPTDQPQHF. The bases are TGTGCCAGCAGCTCTGGCCCTACTGATCAGCCCCAGCATTTT.